The present T cell receptor beta chain was sequenced within a study of shared clonotypes between healthy human individuals. From germline, CDR1 is LGHNA and CDR2 YNFKEQ. J lost 3 bases, V lost 1 base, and 2 bases had no gene match. The CDR3 sequence is 14 residues long. Whole-study findings and limits: Clonotypes shared by all four sorted-subset donors had higher generation probabilities than non-shared clonotypes. Despite large depth, sorted-subset datasets appeared incompletely sequenced.

The authors loaded 200 ng DNA, roughly 33,000 T cell genomes, into sorted-subset replicate PCRs. TCRdb keeps only in-frame clones here, not all; method: immunoSEQ multiplex PCR. The table has some 2,400,000 clones, approximately 95% seen once. The authors divided CD4+ cells into CD45RA+ naive and CD45RA-negative memory subsets. To note about this clone: Its target is not known.

The sample consisted of naive CD4+ T cells sorted from blood. Described subset: CD45RA+ positively selected. This clonotype was obtained from a young man in good health. This chain uses TRBV4-2 with TRBJ2-5; 7 nucleotides line up with TRBD1. This chain's CDR3 is CASSQAGGEETQYF. The CDR3 region has the DNA TGTGCCAGCAGCCAAGCAGGGGGAGAAGAGACCCAGTACTTC.